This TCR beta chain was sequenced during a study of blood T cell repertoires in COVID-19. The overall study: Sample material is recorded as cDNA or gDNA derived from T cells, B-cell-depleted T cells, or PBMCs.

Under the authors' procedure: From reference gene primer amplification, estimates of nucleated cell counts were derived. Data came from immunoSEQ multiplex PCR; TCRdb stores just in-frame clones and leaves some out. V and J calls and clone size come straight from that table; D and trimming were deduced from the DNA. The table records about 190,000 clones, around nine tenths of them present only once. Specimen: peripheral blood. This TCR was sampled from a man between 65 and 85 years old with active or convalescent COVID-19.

The chain's CDR3 is CASRKTGTSRRGTDTQYF. For the CDR3, the DNA is TGTGCCAGCAGAAAAACCGGGACCTCCAGGAGGGGCACAGATACGCAGTATTTT. The rearrangement uses TRBV5-6 and TRBJ2-3; perhaps TRBD2 as D (6 bases). The V end lost 5 bases, the J end lost 1 base, and 23 bases lay between the germline ends. This CDR3 region has 18 residues. The germline CDR1 and CDR2 sequences are SGHDT and YYEEEE. Drawing the rest from reference TRBV5-6 and TRBJ2-3, the complete variable domain is DAGVTQSPTHLIKTRGQQVTLRCSPKSGHDTVSWYQQALGQGPQFIFQYYEEEERQRGNFPDRFSGHQFPNYSSELNVNALLLGDSALYLCASRKTGTSRRGTDTQYFGPGTRLTVL.